The clone carrying this TCR beta chain was observed at least ten times. The target antigen is unknown. From RNA, the CDR3 regions of TCR beta chains were amplified and sequenced. Second-round multiplex PCR came after a first-round RT-PCR that employed HTBI primers. One entry per CDR3 protein results from TCRdb running MiXCR on the multiplex PCR reads. Among approximately 480,000 distinct CDR3 sequences, approximately 15% were seen once, and the ten largest hold 8% to 10%. Those donors who had ophthalmopathy presented with moderate-to-severe activity, a CAS of ≥3, a NOSPECS of ≥4 and a duration under 3 months. Fresh peripheral blood (about 10 ml) yielded the PBMCs. The record originates from a study of Graves' ophthalmopathy and Graves' hyperthyroidism. Per germline, CDR1 DFQATT and CDR2 SNEGSKA (reference sequence). Trimming took off 1 base at V and 4 bases at J, with 19 bases between the two ends. This CDR3 comprises 16 residues.

Study results and limitations: Discrimination between ophthalmopathy and stable hyperthyroidism by a 13-signature model showed about 88% sensitivity and less than 84% specificity. Prediction of ophthalmopathy progression reached roughly 68% sensitivity and roughly 72% specificity.

This TCR derives from a woman aged 25 to 39 with Graves' ophthalmopathy. The chain couples TRBV20-1 to TRBJ1-2, with D perhaps matching TRBD1 (6 bases). Specimen: blood. The CDR3 bases are TGCAGTGCTAGAGTTCCGGAGGGGCAGGGGCCCTATGGCTACACCTTC. The encoded protein is CSARVPEGQGPYGYTF.